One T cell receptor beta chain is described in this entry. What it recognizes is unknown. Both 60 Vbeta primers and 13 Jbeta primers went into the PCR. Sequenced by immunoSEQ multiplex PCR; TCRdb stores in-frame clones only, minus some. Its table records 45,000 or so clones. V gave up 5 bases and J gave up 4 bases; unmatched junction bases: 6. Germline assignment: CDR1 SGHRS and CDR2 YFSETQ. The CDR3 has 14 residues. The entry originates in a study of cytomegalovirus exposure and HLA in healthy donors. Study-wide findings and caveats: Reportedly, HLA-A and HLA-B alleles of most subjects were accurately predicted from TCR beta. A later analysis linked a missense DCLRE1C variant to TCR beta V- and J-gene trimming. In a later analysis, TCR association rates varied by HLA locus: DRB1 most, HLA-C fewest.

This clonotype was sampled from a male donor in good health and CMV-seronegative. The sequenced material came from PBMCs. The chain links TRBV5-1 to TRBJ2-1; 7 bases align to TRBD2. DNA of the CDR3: TGCGCCAGCAGATGGAGGGAGGGGTACAATGAGCAGTTCTTC. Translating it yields CASRWREGYNEQFF. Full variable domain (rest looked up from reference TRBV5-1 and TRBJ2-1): KAGVTQTPRYLIKTRGQQVTLSCSPISGHRSVSWYQQTPGQGLQFLFEYFSETQRNKGNFPGRFSGRQFSNSRSEMNVSTLELGDSALYLCASRWREGYNEQFFGPGTRLTVL.